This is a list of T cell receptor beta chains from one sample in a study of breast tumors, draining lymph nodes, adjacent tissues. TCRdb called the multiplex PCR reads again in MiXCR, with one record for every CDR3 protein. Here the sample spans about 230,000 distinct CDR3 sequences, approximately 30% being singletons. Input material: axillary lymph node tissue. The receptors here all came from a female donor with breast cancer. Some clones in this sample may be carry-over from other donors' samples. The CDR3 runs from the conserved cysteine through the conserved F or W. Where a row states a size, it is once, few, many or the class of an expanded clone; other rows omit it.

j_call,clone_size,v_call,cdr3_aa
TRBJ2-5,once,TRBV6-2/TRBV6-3,CASRGGLQETRYF
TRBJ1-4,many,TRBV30,CAWSPDGERLFF
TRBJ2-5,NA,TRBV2,CASSDSGLAGETQYF
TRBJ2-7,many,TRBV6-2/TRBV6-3,CASTVTSFEGKQYF
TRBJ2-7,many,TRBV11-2,CASSLGLSAYEQYF
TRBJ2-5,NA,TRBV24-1,CATSDTVGGRVETQYF
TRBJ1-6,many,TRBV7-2,CASTPGVNGPLHF
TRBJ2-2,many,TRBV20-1,CSARDNNGTSGRSLISTGELFF
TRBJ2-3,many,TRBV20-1,CSASYHRGRADTQYF
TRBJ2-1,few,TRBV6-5,CASSHSAAGGPRNEQFF
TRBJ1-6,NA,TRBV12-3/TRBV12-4,CASSLGVFGGMPNSPLHF
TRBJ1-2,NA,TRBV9,CASSVVGDSPNYGYTF
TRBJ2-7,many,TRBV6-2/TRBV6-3,CASRKGRVTSVYEQYF
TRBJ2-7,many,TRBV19,CASSTTDRRRYEQYF
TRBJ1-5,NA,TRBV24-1,CATSDPGLDQPQHF
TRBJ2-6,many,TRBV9,CASSVQTGANVLTF
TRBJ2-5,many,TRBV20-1,CSAKISGSQETQYF
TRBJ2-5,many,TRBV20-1,CSAPVGLAGAPQETQYF
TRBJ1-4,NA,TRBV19,CASSGTAITNEKLFF
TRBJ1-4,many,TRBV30,CAWTTSVRMANEKLFF
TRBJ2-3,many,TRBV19,CASSRARHTDTQYF
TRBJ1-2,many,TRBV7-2,CASSLGGRGADGYTF
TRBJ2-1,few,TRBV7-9,CASSLVAGGGNEQFF
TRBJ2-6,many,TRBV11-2,CASSLGVGAGANVLTF
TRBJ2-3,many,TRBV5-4,CASIPGGTGPHTQYF
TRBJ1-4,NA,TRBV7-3,CASSAQSNEELFF
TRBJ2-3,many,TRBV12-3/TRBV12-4,CASSFRGEKDTQYF
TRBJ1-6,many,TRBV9,CASSVAKPVRDRGVWSPLHF
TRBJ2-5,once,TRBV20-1,CSARAGGTSGRALTQETQYF
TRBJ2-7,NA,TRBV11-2,CASSLGGLSGQYF
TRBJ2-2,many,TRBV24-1,CATSDSGTSSTGELFF
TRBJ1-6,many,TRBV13,CASSLQNNSPLHF
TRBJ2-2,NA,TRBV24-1,CATSWGPGELFF
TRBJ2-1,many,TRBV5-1,CASSTGGLMLYNEQFF
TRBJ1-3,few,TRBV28,CASRSPGRGNTIYF
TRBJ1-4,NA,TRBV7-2,CASSEGGEKLFF
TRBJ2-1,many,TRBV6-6,CASSRTGIGSYNEQFF
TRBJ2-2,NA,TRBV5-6,CASSLEWAAGPAGELFF
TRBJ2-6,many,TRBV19,CASRRRSSGANVLTF
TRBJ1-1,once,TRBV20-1,CSAAGPGQPMNTEAFF
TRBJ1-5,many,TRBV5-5,CASSLRDRDNQPQHF
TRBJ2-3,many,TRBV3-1,CASSLGLAGGDTQYF
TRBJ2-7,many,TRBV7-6,CASSLDAGVPYEQYF
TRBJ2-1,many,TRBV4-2,CASSRLAGEYNEQFF
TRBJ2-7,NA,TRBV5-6,CASSLKAAYEQYF
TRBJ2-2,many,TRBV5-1,CASSLGPIGELFF
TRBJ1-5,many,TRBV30,CAWSPDRTGNQPQHF
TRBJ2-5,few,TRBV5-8,CASSFAMSQETQYF